The TCR beta chain described here comes from a study of patients and donors after allogeneic stem cell transplantation. This clonotype was detected a few times. The V segment lost 4 bases and the J segment 0 bases; nucleotides outside the gene matches: 7. CDR1 is SGHRS and CDR2 is YFSETQ in the germline V gene. The CDR3 has 16 residues. TCRdb re-derived calls from the RT-PCR reads in MiXCR, one entry per CDR3 protein. This table has under 200,000 distinct CDR3 sequences, approximately 30% appearing once. The receptor comes from a human donor who was either an allogeneic HSCT recipient or a stem cell or donor lymphocyte infusion donor (not recorded which). It is not recorded whose cells these are; they may come from a transplant donor. Input material: blood, either unsorted or a sorted T cell fraction (not recorded which). The chain employs TRBV5-1 and TRBJ2-1, with 7 bases lining up with TRBD2. The CDR3 sequence is CASSPGLTSSYNEQFF. The CDR3 DNA follows: TGCGCCAGCAGCCCGGGACTAACGAGCTCCTACAATGAGCAGTTCTTC.